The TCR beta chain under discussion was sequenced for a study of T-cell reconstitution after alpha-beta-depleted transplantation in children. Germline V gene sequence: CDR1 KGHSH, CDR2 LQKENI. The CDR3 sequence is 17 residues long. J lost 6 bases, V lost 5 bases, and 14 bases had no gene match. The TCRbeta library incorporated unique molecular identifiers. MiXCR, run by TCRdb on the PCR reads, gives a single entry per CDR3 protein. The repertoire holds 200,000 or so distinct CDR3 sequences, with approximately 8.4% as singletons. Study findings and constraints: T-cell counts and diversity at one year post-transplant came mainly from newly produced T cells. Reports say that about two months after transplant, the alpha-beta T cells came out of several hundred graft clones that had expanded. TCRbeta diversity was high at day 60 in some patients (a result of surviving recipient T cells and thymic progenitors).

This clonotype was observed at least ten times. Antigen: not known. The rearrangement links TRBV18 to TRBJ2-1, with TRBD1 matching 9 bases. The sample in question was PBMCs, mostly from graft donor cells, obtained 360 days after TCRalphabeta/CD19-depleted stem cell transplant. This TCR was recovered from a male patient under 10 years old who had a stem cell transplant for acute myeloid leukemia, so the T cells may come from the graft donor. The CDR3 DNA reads TGTGCCAGCTCAAGAAGCCTCCCGAGACAGGGGGGCAATGAGCAGTTCTTC. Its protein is CASSRSLPRQGGNEQFF.